The next 24 T cell receptor beta chains were all read from a single sample in a study of blood T cell repertoires in COVID-19. Profiling relied on immunoSEQ multiplex PCR, and the TCRdb table lists in-frame clones only, not all of them. This sample carries some 30,000 clones, roughly 87% of them seen once, and the ten largest clones take around 17%. Sequenced: peripheral blood. These receptors came from a woman aged 55-70 years with active COVID-19.

V and J are TRBV27 and TRBJ2-3; TRBD1 might be the D (6 bases). Trimming cost V 0 bases and J 2 bases, with 12 bases left between them. Germline V gene sequence: CDR1 MNHEY, CDR2 SMNVEV (reference sequence). The CDR3 spans 16 residues. The CDR3 loop is CASSLSAGAVTDTQYF. DNA of the CDR3: TGTGCCAGCAGTTTATCCGCAGGGGCGGTCACAGATACGCAGTATTTT.

V and J are TRBV15 and TRBJ1-4, with unresolved D. The CDR3 is 17 amino acids. V lost 3 bases and J lost 8, with 22 bases in between. Looked up from germline, CDR1 is LNHNV and CDR2 is YYDKDF (reference sequence). CDR3 loop: CATSRGGYPAGGEKLFF. Written as DNA, the CDR3 is TGTGCCACCAGCAGGGGTGGGTATCCGGCGGGTGGGGAAAAACTGTTTTTT.

The genes are TRBV25-1 and TRBJ2-2; TRBD1 matches 7 bases. J gave up 1 base and V 9 bases, and 5 bases lay outside the gene matches. CDR1 and CDR2 from the germline V gene are MGHDK and SYGVNS. The CDR3 length is 14 residues. The CDR3 coding sequence is TGTGCCAGTGGAAACAGGGGGAACACCGGGGAGCTGTTTTTT. This sequence encodes CASGNRGNTGELFF.

The chain has TRBV2 and TRBJ1-4; D unclear. The CDR3 loop spans 14 amino acids. V was clipped by 5 bases and J by 0 bases, with 7 bases between them. Germline CDR1 SNHLY, CDR2 FYNNEI. CDR3 in amino acids: CASSLQATNEKLFF. CDR3 coding DNA: TGTGCCAGCAGTCTCCAGGCAACTAATGAAAAACTGTTTTTT.

V and J are TRBV3-1 (or the pseudogene TRBV3-2) and TRBJ1-1; the D gene is possibly TRBD1 (5 bases). The CDR3 totals 14 residues. CDR1 LGHDT and CDR2 YNNKEL come from the germline V gene (reference sequence). The V gene lost 5 bases and the J gene lost 2 bases, with 12 bases spanning the gap. The CDR3 loop is CASSFHRGNTEAFF. The CDR3 nucleotides are TGTGCCAGCAGCTTCCATAGGGGAAACACTGAAGCTTTCTTT.

This chain connects TRBV4-1 to TRBJ2-7, with D possibly matching TRBD2 (6 bases). The V gene's germline CDR1 is MGHRA and CDR2 YSYEKL. The CDR3 loop spans 14 amino acids. Trimming stripped 1 base from V and 7 bases from J, with 14 bases between. Here the CDR3 DNA reads TGCGCCAGCAGCCAAGGCCCGGGAGTGCGGGAGCAGTACTTC. Its translation: CASSQGPGVREQYF.

The rearrangement links TRBV5-4 to TRBJ1-2; 10 bases map to TRBD1. After removal of 4 bases from V and 2 bases from J, the junction contained 2 bases not matched to a gene. Germline-derived CDR1 and CDR2 are SGHNT and YYREEE (reference sequence). This CDR3 has 14 amino acids. This CDR3 reads CASSRDRGNYGYTF. In DNA form, the CDR3 reads TGTGCCAGCAGCAGGGACAGGGGCAACTATGGCTACACCTTC.

This clone was recorded only once. V and J are TRBV3-1 (or the pseudogene TRBV3-2) and TRBJ1-3, with D possibly being TRBD1 (6 bases). Germline loops: CDR1 LGHDT, CDR2 YNNKEL (reference sequence). The length of the CDR3 is 16 residues. The V end lost 2 bases, the J end lost 4 bases, and 15 bases lay between the germline ends. Here the CDR3 DNA reads TGTGCCAGCAGCCAAACAGGGCCGACGAGGGGAAACACCATATATTTT. It encodes CASSQTGPTRGNTIYF.

CDR3 nucleotide sequence: TGTGCCAGCAGTGAGGCAGGAAGCTCCTACAATGAGCAGTTCTTC. Its protein is CASSEAGSSYNEQFF. The chain has TRBV2 and TRBJ2-1; D not certain. Germline values: CDR1 SNHLY, CDR2 FYNNEI. The CDR3 is 15 amino acids. The V end was cut by 3 bases, the J end by 0 bases, with 9 bases between.

This chain joins TRBV5-1 and TRBJ1-5; 9 bases are shared with TRBD1. Germline V lookup: CDR1 SGHRS, CDR2 YFSETQ. V gave up 4 bases and J gave up 0 bases; unmatched junction bases: 8. The CDR3 is made up of 17 amino acids. The DNA for the CDR3 is TGCGCCAGCAGCCCCGGACAGGGGCCTAGTAGCAATCAGCCCCAGCATTTT. As protein: CASSPGQGPSSNQPQHF.

The rearrangement uses TRBV11-2 and TRBJ1-2; 10 nucleotides align to TRBD1. This CDR3 comprises 15 residues. Unmatched junction bases numbered 7, after V lost 5 bases and J lost 4 bases. CDR1 is SGHAT and CDR2 is FQNNGV in the germline V gene. CDR3 in DNA: TGTGCCAGCAGCGCCTCCGGGACAGGGGTCTATGGCTACACCTTC. This sequence encodes CASSASGTGVYGYTF.

The chain combines TRBV20-1 with TRBJ1-1; D is uncertain. With 3 bases removed from V and 1 base from J, the gap between germline ends came to 12 bases. The CDR3 runs 14 residues. Looked up from germline, CDR1 is DFQATT and CDR2 is SNEGSKA (reference sequence). The CDR3 nucleotides are TGCAGTGCTAGTCGTGGAGCTGGGAACACTGAAGCTTTCTTT. This sequence encodes CSASRGAGNTEAFF.

The chain carries TRBV4-2 and TRBJ2-3; the D gene is possibly TRBD2 (6 bases). Germline-derived CDR1 and CDR2 are LGHNA and YNFKEQ. The CDR3 runs to 15 residues. Trimming left V 4 bases short and J 4 bases short, with 15 bases between. The CDR3 is CASSPFGEAPDTQYF. CDR3 DNA sequence: TGTGCCAGCAGCCCTTTCGGGGAGGCCCCAGATACGCAGTATTTT.

The chain has TRBV5-1 and TRBJ2-2, with 7 bases matching TRBD1. The CDR3 is 17 amino acids. Germline CDR1 and CDR2: SGHRS and YFSETQ. Germline trimming cut 0 bases from V and 2 bases from J; bases unmatched to any gene: 7. The CDR3 DNA follows: TGCGCCAGCAGCTTGGTTAGGGGGCAACTAAACACCGGGGAGCTGTTTTTT. The encoded protein is CASSLVRGQLNTGELFF.

The chain recombines TRBV19 with TRBJ1-1; no definite D call. The germline CDR1 and CDR2 sequences are LNHDA and SQIVND (reference sequence). CDR3 length: 12 amino acids. Deletions cut 4 bases from V and 3 bases from J, with 6 bases between. The DNA of the CDR3 is TGTGCCAGTAGTACCCTAGACACTGAAGCTTTCTTT. Translation: CASSTLDTEAFF.

This chain connects TRBV5-3 to TRBJ1-3; D may be TRBD1 (6 bases). TRBV5-3 is marked as an open reading frame, function uncertain. CDR3 length: 16 amino acids. V lost 4 bases, J lost 0 bases, and 14 bases lay in between. The CDR3 reads CARSPTDSYSGNTIYF. Written as DNA, the CDR3 is TGTGCCAGAAGCCCGACGGACAGTTACTCTGGAAACACCATATATTTT.

This chain uses TRBV27 with TRBJ2-2; 12 positions agree with TRBD2. The CDR3 loop spans 17 amino acids. Germline V CDR1 and CDR2: MNHEY, SMNVEV (reference sequence). The V segment lost 5 bases and the J segment 3 bases; nucleotides outside the gene matches: 7. Here the CDR3 reads CASSGPSGRADTGELFF. CDR3 coding DNA: TGTGCCAGCAGTGGTCCTAGCGGGAGGGCCGACACCGGGGAGCTGTTTTTT.

This clone showed up just a few times. V and J are TRBV5-6 and TRBJ1-1; 7 bases match TRBD1. In germline, CDR1 is SGHDT, CDR2 YYEEEE. With 1 base clipped from V and 4 bases from J, the junction kept 7 bases outside the gene matches. The CDR3 is 15 amino acids. The CDR3 protein is CASSLSGTVITEAFF. In DNA, the CDR3 is TGTGCCAGCAGCTTGTCGGGGACAGTAATCACTGAAGCTTTCTTT.

In nucleotides, the CDR3 is TGTGCCAGCTCAAGAGTCGGGGGAGAGACCCAGTACTTC. Protein sequence: CASSRVGGETQYF. V is TRBV6-5 and J is TRBJ2-5, with a weak D call TRBD2 (6 bases). The ends were cut back, 8 bases at V and 4 bases at J, with 14 bases in the middle. CDR3 length: 13 amino acids. CDR1 and CDR2 from the germline V gene are MNHEY and SVGAGI.

The chain recombines TRBV3-1 (or the pseudogene TRBV3-2) with TRBJ2-2; 7 bases are a match to TRBD1. V gave up 1 base and J gave up 1 base; unmatched junction bases: 0. The CDR3 runs to 15 residues. Germline V CDR1 and CDR2: LGHDT, YNNKEL (reference sequence). The CDR3 coding sequence is TGTGCCAGCAGCCAAGGACAGGGGAACACCGGGGAGCTGTTTTTT. Translating it yields CASSQGQGNTGELFF.

The chain links TRBV5-1 to TRBJ1-1, with TRBD1 matching 8 bases. Trimming removed 5 bases from V and 1 base from J; junction bases left unmatched: 7. The CDR3 covers 15 residues. Germline CDR1 is SGHRS and CDR2 is YFSETQ. In DNA, the CDR3 is TGCGCCAGCAGGGCCCGACAGGGGACGAACACTGAAGCTTTCTTT. This translates into CASRARQGTNTEAFF. The whole variable domain, filled in from reference TRBV5-1 and TRBJ1-1, reads KAGVTQTPRYLIKTRGQQVTLSCSPISGHRSVSWYQQTPGQGLQFLFEYFSETQRNKGNFPGRFSGRQFSNSRSEMNVSTLELGDSALYLCASRARQGTNTEAFFGQGTRLTVV.

This sequence joins TRBV3-1 (or the pseudogene TRBV3-2) and TRBJ2-3; D is unclear. V gave up 4 bases and J gave up 4 bases, with 6 bases separating them. Germline V gives CDR1 LGHDT, CDR2 YNNKEL (reference sequence). The CDR3 contains 12 residues. CDR3 amino acids: CASSLRADTQYF. DNA of the CDR3: TGTGCCAGCAGCCTTCGAGCAGATACGCAGTATTTT.

By share, this clone counts as medium-sized. The CDR3 loop is CASSYASGGMNTEAFF. The CDR3 DNA is TGTGCCAGCAGTTATGCCTCAGGGGGCATGAACACTGAAGCTTTCTTT. This sequence joins TRBV6-5 and TRBJ1-1; 8 bases align to TRBD1. This CDR3 region has 16 residues. Germline CDR1 and CDR2: MNHEY and SVGAGI. J lost 0 bases, V lost 3 bases, and 6 bases had no gene match.

This chain joins TRBV2 and TRBJ2-5; 12 positions agree with TRBD2. The J segment lost 7 bases and the V segment lost 2 bases, leaving 5 bases of the junction unmatched. CDR1 and CDR2 (germline): SNHLY, FYNNEI. There are 15 residues in the CDR3. For the CDR3, the DNA is TGTGCCAGCAGTGAATCTAGCGGGGGGGTTGGGACCCAGTACTTC. This encodes CASSESSGGVGTQYF.